This paragraph reports one T cell receptor (beta chain). Antigen: not known. This sample is part of a study of blood T cells in healthy people across ages. Study-wide results and caveats: Diversity was higher, and naive CD4+ cells more numerous, in long-lived donors than in aged donors.

V lost 0 bases, J lost 13 bases, and 22 bases lay in between. The CDR3 length is 16 residues. CDR1 and CDR2 (germline): MNHEY, SMNVEV (reference sequence). A second 7 to 11 cycle PCR used barcoded and J-beta primers. With 12 random nucleotides, a template-switch adaptor tagged each individual cDNA molecule. MiXCR, run by TCRdb on the 5' RACE reads, gives a single entry per CDR3 protein. The table includes around 1.5 million distinct CDR3 sequences, 40% to 50% detected once. The chain recombines TRBV27 with TRBJ2-1, with D tentatively TRBD1 or TRBD2 (5 bases each). The sequenced material came from blood. This TCR came from a woman aged 18-35 years in good health. The CDR3 sequence is CASSLSKGTEWGTQFF. The CDR3 nucleotides are TGTGCCAGCAGTTTATCTAAGGGGACGGAGTGGGGGACCCAGTTCTTC.